Described below is a single TCR beta chain sequence and its context. In germline, CDR1 is MGHRA, CDR2 YSYEKL. Trimming cost V 0 bases and J 7 bases, with 13 bases left between them. The CDR3 totals 15 residues. This sample was included in a study of blood T cell repertoires in COVID-19. As processed by the authors: Using reference gene primer amplification, nucleated cell counts were estimated. TCRdb's copy holds only in-frame clones and misses some; the assay was immunoSEQ multiplex PCR. V, J and clone size were drawn from that table, and D and trimming were deduced from the DNA. The sample includes 250,000 to 350,000 clones, 88% of them seen just once.

Sequenced input: peripheral blood. The rearrangement uses TRBV4-1 and TRBJ1-5; D gene uncertain. The receptor was derived from a young woman with COVID-19, enrolled during active disease. The DNA of the CDR3 is TGCGCCAGCAGCCAAGATGGGTGGGGAGGCCAGCCCCAGCATTTT. It translates to CASSQDGWGGQPQHF.